Listed here is a single T cell receptor beta chain. This sample was taken from a study of OX40 agonist ivuxolimab in advanced cancers. The ends lost 3 bases at V and 7 bases at J; junction bases unmatched: 10. In germline, CDR1 is KGHSH, CDR2 LQKENI. The length of the CDR3 is 16 residues. Method: immunoSEQ multiplex PCR; TCRdb's copy keeps in-frame clones and lacks some. The profile shows some 70,000 clones, around 90% of them singletons. This receptor was identified in an adult with an advanced solid tumor such as melanoma, head and neck, liver or kidney cancer. The rearrangement joins TRBV18 to TRBJ2-2, with 8 bases that match TRBD1. The material sequenced was CD4+ or CD8+ T cells sorted from blood, taken in a trial of the OX40 agonist ivuxolimab. The CDR3 here is CASSPPDRGYDGELFF. DNA for the CDR3: TGTGCCAGCTCACCTCCCGACAGGGGCTATGACGGGGAGCTGTTTTTT. The whole variable domain, remainder taken from reference TRBV18 and TRBJ2-2, is NAGVMQNPRHLVRRRGQEARLRCSPMKGHSHVYWYRQLPEEGLKFMVYLQKENIIDESGMPKERFSAEFPKEGPSILRIQQVVRGDSAAYFCASSPPDRGYDGELFFGEGSRLTVL.